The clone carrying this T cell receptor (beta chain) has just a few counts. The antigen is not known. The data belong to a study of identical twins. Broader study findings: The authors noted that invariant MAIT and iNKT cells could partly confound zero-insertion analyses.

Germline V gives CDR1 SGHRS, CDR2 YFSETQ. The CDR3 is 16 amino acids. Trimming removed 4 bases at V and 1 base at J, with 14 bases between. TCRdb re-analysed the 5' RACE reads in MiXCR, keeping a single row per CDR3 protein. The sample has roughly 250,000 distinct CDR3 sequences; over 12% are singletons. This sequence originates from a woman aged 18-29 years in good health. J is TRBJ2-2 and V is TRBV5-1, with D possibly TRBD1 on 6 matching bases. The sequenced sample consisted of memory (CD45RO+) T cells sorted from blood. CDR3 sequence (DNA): TGCGCCAGCAGCCCGACCGGGACAAAGAACACCGGGGAGCTGTTTTTT. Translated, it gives CASSPTGTKNTGELFF.